Below, 8 T cell receptor beta chains from the same sample are listed, as sequenced in a study of long-term antiretroviral therapy in people with HIV. Version v3.0 of the immunoSEQ assay ran at survey level. Produced via immunoSEQ multiplex PCR; TCRdb's table is partial and in-frame only. The profile covers roughly 19,000 clones, with approximately 77% appearing a single time and approximately 11% taken by the ten largest. The input for sequencing was unsorted PBMCs, taken 2.4 years after starting antiretroviral therapy. These receptors all come from a man aged 35 to 55 with HIV.

This chain uses TRBV18 with TRBJ1-1; tentative D call: TRBD1 (6 bases). The CDR3 loop spans 19 amino acids. Germline assignment: CDR1 KGHSH and CDR2 LQKENI. V was trimmed by 3 bases and J by 1 base, leaving 24 bases between them. CDR3 amino acids: CASSPRRGGSAVGNTEAFF. In DNA form, the CDR3 reads TGTGCCAGCTCACCCCGGCGGGGGGGCTCGGCCGTCGGGAACACTGAAGCTTTCTTT.

This chain links TRBV28 with TRBJ2-5; D not resolved. Germline CDR1 is MDHEN and CDR2 is SYDVKM. CDR3 size: 13 residues. V was cut by 5 bases and J by 7 bases, with 14 bases left in between. The CDR3 here is CASSPGPFGTQYF. Here the CDR3 DNA reads TGTGCCAGCAGTCCCGGTCCGTTTGGGACCCAGTACTTC.

The chain carries TRBV6-5 and TRBJ1-1, with no clear D. There are 14 residues in the CDR3. The germline CDR1 and CDR2 sequences are MNHEY and SVGAGI. V shed 2 bases and J shed 3 bases, with 10 bases lying between them. The CDR3 DNA reads as TGTGCCAGCAGTTACGGGTCCTGGGACACTGAAGCTTTCTTT. It is translated as CASSYGSWDTEAFF.

The chain is built from TRBV25-1 and TRBJ2-3, with 7 bases aligning to TRBD2. Germline CDR1 reads MGHDK; CDR2 reads SYGVNS. V shed 1 base and J 1 base; nucleotides not matched to a gene: 2. The CDR3 totals 15 residues. The CDR3 sequence: CASSESAGRTDTQYF. Written as DNA, the CDR3 is TGTGCCAGCAGTGAATCAGCGGGACGCACAGATACGCAGTATTTT.

This clone showed up just a few times. The chain employs TRBV7-9 and TRBJ1-5, with a possible D match to TRBD1 (6 bases). The germline V and J ends were trimmed by 5 bases and 7 bases, with 21 bases remaining between them. The CDR3 runs 16 residues. Germline V CDR1 and CDR2: SEHNR, FQNEAQ (reference sequence). The CDR3 sequence: CASSLGVGARGQPQHF. In DNA, the CDR3 is TGTGCCAGCAGCCTAGGGGTGGGGGCTCGTGGGCAGCCCCAGCATTTT.

The chain employs TRBV29-1 and TRBJ2-7; D possibly matches TRBD1 or TRBD2 (6 bases each). The CDR3 has 12 amino acids. Trimming cost V 5 bases and J 2 bases, with 10 bases left between them. The germline V gene encodes CDR1 SQVTM and CDR2 ANQGSEA. This CDR3 reads CSVSRGAYEQYF. Written as DNA, the CDR3 is TGCAGCGTTTCAAGGGGGGCCTACGAGCAGTACTTC.

The rearrangement joins TRBV10-1 to TRBJ2-7, with 7 bases identical to TRBD1. In germline, CDR1 is WNHNN, CDR2 SYGVQD (reference sequence). The V segment lost 3 bases and the J segment 2 bases; nucleotides outside the gene matches: 7. This CDR3 comprises 15 residues. The CDR3 loop is CASSDSDRTTYEQYF. The DNA for the CDR3 is TGCGCCAGCAGTGACTCGGACAGGACGACCTACGAGCAGTACTTC.

V gene TRBV5-1 combines with J gene TRBJ2-5, with TRBD2 matching over 12 bases. Germline values: CDR1 SGHRS, CDR2 YFSETQ. V lost 4 bases, J lost 5 bases, and 12 bases stayed unmatched. The CDR3 totals 17 residues. This CDR3 reads CASSALRTSGGQETQYF. CDR3 DNA sequence: TGCGCCAGCAGCGCACTTCGAACTAGCGGGGGGCAGGAGACCCAGTACTTC.